The present TCR beta chain was sequenced within a study of blood T cell repertoires in COVID-19. V shed 9 bases, J shed 2 bases, and the junction held 7 bases outside the gene matches. Germline CDR1 SNHLY, CDR2 FYNNEI. The CDR3 is 15 residues long. In its sample, this clone was seen a few times. Assay: immunoSEQ multiplex PCR; the TCRdb copy retains only in-frame clones and omits some. This sample has approximately 92,000 clones; about 86% occur once, and the top ten carry roughly 4%. The sequence was obtained from a man between 60 and 70 years old with acute or convalescent COVID-19. Sequencing used peripheral blood. This chain connects TRBV2 to TRBJ2-3; 11 bases map to TRBD2. The CDR3 DNA reads TGTGCCAGTACACGGGGACTAGCGGACACAGATACGCAGTATTTT. Residues: CASTRGLADTDTQYF.